The source of this T cell receptor (beta chain) is a study of blood T cell repertoires in COVID-19. At the level of the study: The United States, Italy and Spain supplied acute and convalescent COVID-19 samples. T cells, B-cell-depleted T cells, or PBMCs provided the cDNA or gDNA that served as material.

Authors' analysis steps: The assay estimated nucleated cells by amplifying reference gene primers. Here immunoSEQ multiplex PCR was the method, and the copy in TCRdb shows in-frame clones only, minus some. D and trimming were read from the DNA, whereas the V and J calls and clone size are those reported in that table. The repertoire holds 95,000 to 150,000 clones, with more than 75% as singletons. The V gene end was trimmed by 0 bases and the J gene end by 6 bases; junction bases not matched to a gene: 13. This CDR3 has 17 amino acids. Germline CDR1 reads SGDLS; CDR2 reads YYNGEE. This clone was seen a single time.

The sequenced sample was peripheral blood. The clonotype was recovered from a man aged 60-69 years with acute or convalescent COVID-19. The J gene is TRBJ1-2, the V gene TRBV9; 8 positions agree with TRBD1. The CDR3 nucleotides read TGTGCCAGCAGCGTAGACCCAACAGGGGGGACTCTTGATGGCTACACCTTC. It is translated as CASSVDPTGGTLDGYTF. The variable domain in full, with the rest retrieved from reference TRBV9 and TRBJ1-2, is DSGVTQTPKHLITATGQRVTLRCSPRSGDLSVYWYQQSLDQGLQFLIQYYNGEERAKGNILERFSAQQFPDLHSELNLSSLELGDSALYFCASSVDPTGGTLDGYTFGSGTRLTVV.